These T cell receptor beta chains were read from a single sample in a study of blood T cell repertoires in COVID-19. The protocol was immunoSEQ multiplex PCR, while the TCRdb copy is restricted to in-frame clones and leaves out a portion. The data contain 200,000 to 250,000 clones, 75% to 90% of them singletons. The sample consisted of peripheral blood. The receptors derive from a woman between 65 and 79 years old with COVID-19, enrolled during active disease. Each CDR3 is given with its conserved first and last residue. The order of the fields is D gene, V gene, clone size, J gene, CDR3 DNA, CDR3 protein. D genes are given only for firm matches. A clone size is listed for some rows: how often the clone was seen (once, few, many), or a class if it is expanded.

D gene: NA
V gene: TRBV5-1
clone size: NA
J gene: TRBJ2-7
CDR3 DNA: TGCGCCAGCAGCTTGAACGGGCAGGGCTACGAGCAGTACTTC
CDR3 protein: CASSLNGQGYEQYF

D gene: NA
V gene: TRBV30
clone size: few
J gene: TRBJ1-6
CDR3 DNA: TGTGCCTGGAAGCTCCTCAATCACCTCCACTTT
CDR3 protein: CAWKLLNHLHF

D gene: TRBD1
V gene: TRBV7-2
clone size: NA
J gene: TRBJ1-2
CDR3 DNA: TGTGCCAGCAGCTTAGAAGGGGGCTCGGATGGCTACACCTTC
CDR3 protein: CASSLEGGSDGYTF

D gene: TRBD2
V gene: TRBV5-1
clone size: NA
J gene: TRBJ2-2
CDR3 DNA: TGCGCCAGCAGCCGGGGACTAGCCGCGAACACCGGGGAGCTGTTTTTT
CDR3 protein: CASSRGLAANTGELFF

D gene: NA
V gene: TRBV5-4
clone size: NA
J gene: TRBJ2-6
CDR3 DNA: TGTGCCAGCAGCTCCCCTTTATCTGGGGCCAACGTCCTGACTTTC
CDR3 protein: CASSSPLSGANVLTF

D gene: TRBD2
V gene: TRBV7-7
clone size: NA
J gene: TRBJ2-2
CDR3 DNA: TGTGCCAGCAGCTTTCACGAGGGGACTAGCGGGACCGGGGAGCTGTTTTTT
CDR3 protein: CASSFHEGTSGTGELFF

D gene: TRBD2
V gene: TRBV11-2
clone size: NA
J gene: TRBJ2-5
CDR3 DNA: TGTGCCAGCAGCGAAGGACTAGAACCTCTAAAGACCCAGTACTTC
CDR3 protein: CASSEGLEPLKTQYF

D gene: TRBD2
V gene: TRBV10-3
clone size: NA
J gene: TRBJ2-1
CDR3 DNA: TGTGCCGCCGGGACTAGCGGCACCTTAGCATCCTACAATGAGCAGTTCTTC
CDR3 protein: CAAGTSGTLASYNEQFF

D gene: NA
V gene: TRBV6-5
clone size: NA
J gene: TRBJ1-2
CDR3 DNA: TGTGCCAGCAGTTACTCGATGGCTCATAACTATGGCTACACCTTC
CDR3 protein: CASSYSMAHNYGYTF

D gene: NA
V gene: TRBV27
clone size: NA
J gene: TRBJ1-6
CDR3 DNA: TGTGCCAGCAGTTTCAGGGTAATGTCCTCACCCCTCCACTTT
CDR3 protein: CASSFRVMSSPLHF

D gene: NA
V gene: TRBV4-3
clone size: NA
J gene: TRBJ2-2
CDR3 DNA: TGCGCCAGCAGCCAAGAAGATCGGGGCGGGGAGCTGTTTTTT
CDR3 protein: CASSQEDRGGELFF

D gene: TRBD2
V gene: TRBV27
clone size: NA
J gene: TRBJ2-1
CDR3 DNA: TGTGCCAGCAGAAAAGGGACTAGCGGGAATCTTGAGCAGTTCTTC
CDR3 protein: CASRKGTSGNLEQFF

D gene: NA
V gene: TRBV10-3
clone size: NA
J gene: TRBJ2-5
CDR3 DNA: TGTGCCATCAGTGGACAGAGGGAGACCCAGTACTTC
CDR3 protein: CAISGQRETQYF

D gene: NA
V gene: TRBV18
clone size: few
J gene: TRBJ1-3
CDR3 DNA: TGTGCCAGCTCACCACTGACAACTTCTGGAAACACCATATATTTT
CDR3 protein: CASSPLTTSGNTIYF